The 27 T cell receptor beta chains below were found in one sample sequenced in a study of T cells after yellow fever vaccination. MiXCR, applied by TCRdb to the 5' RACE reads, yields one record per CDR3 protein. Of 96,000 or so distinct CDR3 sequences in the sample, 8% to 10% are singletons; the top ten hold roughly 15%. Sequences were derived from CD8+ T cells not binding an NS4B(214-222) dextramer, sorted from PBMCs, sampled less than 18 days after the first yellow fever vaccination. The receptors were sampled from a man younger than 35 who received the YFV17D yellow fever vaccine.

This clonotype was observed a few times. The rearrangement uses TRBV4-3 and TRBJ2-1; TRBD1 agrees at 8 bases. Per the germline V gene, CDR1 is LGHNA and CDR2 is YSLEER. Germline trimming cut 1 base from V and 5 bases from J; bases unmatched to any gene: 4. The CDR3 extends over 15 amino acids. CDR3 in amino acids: CASSQAGGENNEQFF. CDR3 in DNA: TGCGCCAGCAGCCAAGCAGGGGGCGAAAACAATGAGCAGTTCTTC.

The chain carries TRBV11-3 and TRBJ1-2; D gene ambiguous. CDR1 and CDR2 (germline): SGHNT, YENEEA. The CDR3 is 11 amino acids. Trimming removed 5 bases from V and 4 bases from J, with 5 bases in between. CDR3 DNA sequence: TGTGCCAGCAGCCCTGTCTATGGCTACACCTTC. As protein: CASSPVYGYTF.

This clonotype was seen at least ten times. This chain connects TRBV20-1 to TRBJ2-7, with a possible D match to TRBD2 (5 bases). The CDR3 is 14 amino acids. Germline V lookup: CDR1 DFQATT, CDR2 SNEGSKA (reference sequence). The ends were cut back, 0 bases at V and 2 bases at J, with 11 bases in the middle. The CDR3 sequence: CSARDPGIPYEQYF. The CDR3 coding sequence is TGCAGTGCTAGAGATCCGGGGATACCCTACGAGCAGTACTTC.

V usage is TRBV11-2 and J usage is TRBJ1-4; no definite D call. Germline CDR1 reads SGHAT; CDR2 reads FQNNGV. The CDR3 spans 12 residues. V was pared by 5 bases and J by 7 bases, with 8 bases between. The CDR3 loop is CASSGTSEKLFF. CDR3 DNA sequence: TGTGCCAGCAGCGGAACCAGTGAAAAACTGTTTTTT. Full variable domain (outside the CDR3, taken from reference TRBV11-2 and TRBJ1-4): EAGVAQSPRYKIIEKRQSVAFWCNPISGHATLYWYQQILGQGPKLLIQFQNNGVVDDSQLPKDRFSAERLKGVDSTLKIQPAKLEDSAVYLCASSGTSEKLFFGSGTQLSVL.

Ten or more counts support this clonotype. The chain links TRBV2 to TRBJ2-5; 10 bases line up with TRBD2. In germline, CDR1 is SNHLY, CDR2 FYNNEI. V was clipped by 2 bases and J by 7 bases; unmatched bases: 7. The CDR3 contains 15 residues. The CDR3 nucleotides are TGTGCCAGCAGTGAACCCAGCGGGGGGGCCGGGACCCAGTACTTC. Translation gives CASSEPSGGAGTQYF.

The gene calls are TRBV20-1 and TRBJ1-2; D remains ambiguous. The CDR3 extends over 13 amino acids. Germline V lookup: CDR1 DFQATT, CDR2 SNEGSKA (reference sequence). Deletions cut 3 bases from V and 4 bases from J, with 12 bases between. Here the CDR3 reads CSARSGFPYGYTF. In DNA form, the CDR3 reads TGCAGTGCTAGGTCAGGCTTCCCCTATGGCTACACCTTC.

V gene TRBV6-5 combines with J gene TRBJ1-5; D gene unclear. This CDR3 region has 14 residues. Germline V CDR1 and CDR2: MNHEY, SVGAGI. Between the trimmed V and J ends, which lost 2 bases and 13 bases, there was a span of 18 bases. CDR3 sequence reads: CASSYPTGGPQQHF. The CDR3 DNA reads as TGTGCCAGCAGTTACCCAACTGGTGGGCCGCAGCAGCATTTT.

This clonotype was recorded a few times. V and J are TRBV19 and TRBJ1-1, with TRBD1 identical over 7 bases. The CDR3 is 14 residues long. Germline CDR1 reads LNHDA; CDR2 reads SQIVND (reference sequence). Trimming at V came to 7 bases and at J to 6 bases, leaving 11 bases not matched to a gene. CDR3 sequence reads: CASKGARGKAEAFF. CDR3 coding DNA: TGTGCCAGTAAGGGGGCCAGGGGGAAGGCTGAAGCTTTCTTT.

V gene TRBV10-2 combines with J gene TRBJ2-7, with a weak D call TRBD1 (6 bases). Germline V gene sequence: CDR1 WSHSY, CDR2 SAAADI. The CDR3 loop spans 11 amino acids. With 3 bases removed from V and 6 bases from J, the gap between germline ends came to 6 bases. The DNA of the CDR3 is TGCGCCAGCAGTGAAGGGGGCGAGCAGTACGTC. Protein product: CASSEGGEQYV.

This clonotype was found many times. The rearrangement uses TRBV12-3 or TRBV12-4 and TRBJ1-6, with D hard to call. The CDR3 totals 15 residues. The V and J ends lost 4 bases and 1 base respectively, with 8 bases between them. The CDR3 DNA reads TGTGCCAGCAGTTCTGGGCTGTCCTATAATTCACCCCTCCACTTT. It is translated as CASSSGLSYNSPLHF.

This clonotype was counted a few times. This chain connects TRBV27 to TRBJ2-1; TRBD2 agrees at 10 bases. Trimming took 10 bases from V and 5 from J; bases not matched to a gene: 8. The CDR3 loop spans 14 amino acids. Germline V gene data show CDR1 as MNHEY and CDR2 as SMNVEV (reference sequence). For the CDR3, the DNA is TGTGCCACCTTTCTAGCGGGGGCGCACAATGAGCAGTTCTTC. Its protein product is CATFLAGAHNEQFF.

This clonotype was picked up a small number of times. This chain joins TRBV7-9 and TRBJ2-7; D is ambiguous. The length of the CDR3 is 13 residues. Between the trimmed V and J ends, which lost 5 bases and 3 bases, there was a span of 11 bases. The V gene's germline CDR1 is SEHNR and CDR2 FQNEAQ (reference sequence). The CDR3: CASSPLDDYEQYF. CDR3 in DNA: TGTGCCAGCAGCCCACTGGACGACTACGAGCAGTACTTC.

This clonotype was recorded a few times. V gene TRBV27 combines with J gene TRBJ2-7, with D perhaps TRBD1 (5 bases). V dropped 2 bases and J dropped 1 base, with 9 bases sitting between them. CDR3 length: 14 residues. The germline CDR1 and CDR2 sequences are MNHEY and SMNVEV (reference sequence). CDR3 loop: CASSLVAGSYEQYV. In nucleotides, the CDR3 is TGTGCCAGCAGTTTAGTGGCAGGGTCCTACGAGCAGTACGTC.

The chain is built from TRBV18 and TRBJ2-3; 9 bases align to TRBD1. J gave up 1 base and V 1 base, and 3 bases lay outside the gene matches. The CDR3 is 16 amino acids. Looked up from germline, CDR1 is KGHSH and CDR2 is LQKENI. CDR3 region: CASSPRGQGGTDTQYF. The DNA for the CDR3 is TGTGCCAGCTCACCACGGGGACAGGGTGGCACAGATACGCAGTATTTT.

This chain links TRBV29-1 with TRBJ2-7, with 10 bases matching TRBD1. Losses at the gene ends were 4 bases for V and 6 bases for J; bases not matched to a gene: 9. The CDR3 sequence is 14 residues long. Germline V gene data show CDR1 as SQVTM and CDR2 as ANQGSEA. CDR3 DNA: TGCAGCGTTGGGGGGGACAGGGGCTCGGTCGAGCAGTACTTC. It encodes CSVGGDRGSVEQYF.

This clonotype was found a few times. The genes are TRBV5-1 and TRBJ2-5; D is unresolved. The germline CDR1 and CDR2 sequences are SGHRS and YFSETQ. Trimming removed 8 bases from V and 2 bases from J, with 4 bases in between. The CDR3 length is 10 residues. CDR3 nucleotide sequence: TGCGCCAGGGAACAAGAGACCCAGTACTTC. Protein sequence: CAREQETQYF.

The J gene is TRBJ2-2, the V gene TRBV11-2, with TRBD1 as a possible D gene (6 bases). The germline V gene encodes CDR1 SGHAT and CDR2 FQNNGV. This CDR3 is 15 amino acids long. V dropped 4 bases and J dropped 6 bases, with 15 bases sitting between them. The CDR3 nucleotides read TGTGCCAGCAGCTACCCGGACAGTTCAGCCGGGGAGCTGTTTTTT. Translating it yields CASSYPDSSAGELFF. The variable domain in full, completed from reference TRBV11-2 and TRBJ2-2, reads EAGVAQSPRYKIIEKRQSVAFWCNPISGHATLYWYQQILGQGPKLLIQFQNNGVVDDSQLPKDRFSAERLKGVDSTLKIQPAKLEDSAVYLCASSYPDSSAGELFFGEGSRLTVL.

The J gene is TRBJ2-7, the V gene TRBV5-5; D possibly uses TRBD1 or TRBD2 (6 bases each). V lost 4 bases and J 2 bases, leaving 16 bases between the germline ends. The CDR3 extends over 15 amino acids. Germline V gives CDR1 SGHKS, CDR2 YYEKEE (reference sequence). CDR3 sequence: CASSPRRGSPYEQYV. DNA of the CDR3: TGTGCCAGCAGCCCCCGGAGGGGGAGCCCCTACGAGCAGTACGTC.

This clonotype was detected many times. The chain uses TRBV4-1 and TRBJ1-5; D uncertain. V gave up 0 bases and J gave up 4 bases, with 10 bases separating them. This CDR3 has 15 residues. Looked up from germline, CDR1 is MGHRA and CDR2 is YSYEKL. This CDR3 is CASSQEGRLNQPQHF. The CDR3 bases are TGCGCCAGCAGCCAAGAAGGCAGGTTAAATCAGCCCCAGCATTTT.

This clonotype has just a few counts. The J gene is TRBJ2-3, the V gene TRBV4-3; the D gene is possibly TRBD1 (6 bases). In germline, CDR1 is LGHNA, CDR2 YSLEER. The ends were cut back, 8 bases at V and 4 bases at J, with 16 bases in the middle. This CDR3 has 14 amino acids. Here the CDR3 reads CASWDTAWADTQYF. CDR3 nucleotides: TGCGCCAGCTGGGACACCGCATGGGCAGATACGCAGTATTTT.

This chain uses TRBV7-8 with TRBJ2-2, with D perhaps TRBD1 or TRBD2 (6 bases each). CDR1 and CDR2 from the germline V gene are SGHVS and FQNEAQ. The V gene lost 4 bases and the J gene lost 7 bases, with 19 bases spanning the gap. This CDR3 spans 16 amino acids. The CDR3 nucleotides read TGTGCCAGCAGCTCCCGAGTAGGGGGGATAATCGGGGAGCTGTTTTTT. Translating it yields CASSSRVGGIIGELFF.

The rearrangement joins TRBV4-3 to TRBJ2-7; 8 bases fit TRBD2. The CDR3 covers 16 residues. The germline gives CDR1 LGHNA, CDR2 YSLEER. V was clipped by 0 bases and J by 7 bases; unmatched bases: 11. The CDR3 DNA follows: TGCGCCAGCAGCCAAGATTCCGGGGGGGCAAGGAGTGAGCAGTACTTC. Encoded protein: CASSQDSGGARSEQYF.

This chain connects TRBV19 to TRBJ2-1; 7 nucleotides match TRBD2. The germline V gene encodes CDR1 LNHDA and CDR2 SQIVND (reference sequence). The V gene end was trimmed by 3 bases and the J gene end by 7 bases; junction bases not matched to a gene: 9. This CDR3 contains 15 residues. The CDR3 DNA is TGTGCCAGTAGTATCGGGAGCGGGGCTGGGAATGAGCAGTTCTTC. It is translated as CASSIGSGAGNEQFF.

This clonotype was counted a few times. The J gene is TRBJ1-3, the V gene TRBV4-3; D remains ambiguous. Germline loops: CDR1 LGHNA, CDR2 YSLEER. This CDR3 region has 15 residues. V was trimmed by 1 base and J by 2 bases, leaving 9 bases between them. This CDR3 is CASSQAVDPGNTIYF. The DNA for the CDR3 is TGCGCCAGCAGCCAAGCGGTGGACCCTGGAAACACCATATATTTT.

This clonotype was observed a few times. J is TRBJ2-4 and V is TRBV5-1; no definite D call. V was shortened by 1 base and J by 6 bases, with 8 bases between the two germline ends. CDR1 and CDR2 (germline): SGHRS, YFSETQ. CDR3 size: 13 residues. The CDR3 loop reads CASSLSWGNIQYF. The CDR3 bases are TGCGCCAGCAGCTTGTCCTGGGGAAACATTCAGTACTTC.

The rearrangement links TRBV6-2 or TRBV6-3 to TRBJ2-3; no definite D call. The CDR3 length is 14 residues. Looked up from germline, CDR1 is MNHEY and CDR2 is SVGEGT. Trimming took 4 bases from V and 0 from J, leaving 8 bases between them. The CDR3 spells CASSSSASTDTQYF. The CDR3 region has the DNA TGTGCCAGCAGTTCCTCGGCCAGCACAGATACGCAGTATTTT.

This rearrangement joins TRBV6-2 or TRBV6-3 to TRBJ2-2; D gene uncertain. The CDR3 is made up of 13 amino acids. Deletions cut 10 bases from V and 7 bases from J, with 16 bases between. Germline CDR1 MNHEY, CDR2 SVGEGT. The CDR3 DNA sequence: TGTGCCACTCAAAGCTGGGGTGGCGGGGAGCTGTTTTTT. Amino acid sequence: CATQSWGGGELFF.